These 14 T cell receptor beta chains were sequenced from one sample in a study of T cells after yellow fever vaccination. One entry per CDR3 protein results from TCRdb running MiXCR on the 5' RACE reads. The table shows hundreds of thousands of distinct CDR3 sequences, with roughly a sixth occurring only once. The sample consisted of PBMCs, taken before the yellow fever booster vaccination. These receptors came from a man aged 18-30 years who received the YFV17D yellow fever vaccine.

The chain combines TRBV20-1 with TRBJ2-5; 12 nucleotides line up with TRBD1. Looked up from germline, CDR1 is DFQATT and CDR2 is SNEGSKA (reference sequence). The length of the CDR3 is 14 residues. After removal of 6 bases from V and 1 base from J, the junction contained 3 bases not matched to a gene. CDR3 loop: CSARDRGPQETQYF. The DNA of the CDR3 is TGCAGTGCCAGGGACAGGGGGCCCCAAGAGACCCAGTACTTC.

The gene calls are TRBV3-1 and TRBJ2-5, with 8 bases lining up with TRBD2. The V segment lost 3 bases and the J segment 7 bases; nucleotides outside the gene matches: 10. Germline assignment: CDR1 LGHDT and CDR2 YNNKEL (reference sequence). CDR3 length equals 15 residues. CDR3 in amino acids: CASSHFLPAGGTQYF. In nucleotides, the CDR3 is TGTGCCAGCAGCCATTTCCTCCCTGCGGGGGGGACCCAGTACTTC.

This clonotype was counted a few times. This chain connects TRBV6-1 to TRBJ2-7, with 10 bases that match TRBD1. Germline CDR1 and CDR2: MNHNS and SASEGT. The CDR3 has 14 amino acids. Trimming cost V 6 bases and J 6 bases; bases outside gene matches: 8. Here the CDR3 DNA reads TGTGCCAGCAGGAGGGACAGGGGAAAGAGCGAGCAGTACTTC. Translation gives CASRRDRGKSEQYF.

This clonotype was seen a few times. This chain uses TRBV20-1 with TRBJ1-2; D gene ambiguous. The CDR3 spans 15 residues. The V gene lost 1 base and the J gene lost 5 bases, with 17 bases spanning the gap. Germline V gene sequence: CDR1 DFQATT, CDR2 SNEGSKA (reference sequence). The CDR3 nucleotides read TGCAGTGCTAGAGGTTTTTCGACCCTGGGATATGGCTACACCTTC. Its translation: CSARGFSTLGYGYTF.

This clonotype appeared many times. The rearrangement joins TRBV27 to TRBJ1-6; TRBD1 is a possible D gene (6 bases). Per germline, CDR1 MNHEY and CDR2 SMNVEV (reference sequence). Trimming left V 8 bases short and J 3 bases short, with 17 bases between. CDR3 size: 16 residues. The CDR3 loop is CASGGLGPVYNSPLHF. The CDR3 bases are TGTGCCAGCGGGGGGCTCGGGCCGGTCTATAATTCACCCCTCCACTTT.

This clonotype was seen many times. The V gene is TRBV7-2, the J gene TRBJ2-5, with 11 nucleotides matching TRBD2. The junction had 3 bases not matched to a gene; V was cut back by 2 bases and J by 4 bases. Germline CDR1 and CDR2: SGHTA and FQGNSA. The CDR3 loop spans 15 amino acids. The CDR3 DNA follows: TGTGCCAGCAGCTTATGGCTAGCGGGGGGAGAGACCCAGTACTTC. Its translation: CASSLWLAGGETQYF.

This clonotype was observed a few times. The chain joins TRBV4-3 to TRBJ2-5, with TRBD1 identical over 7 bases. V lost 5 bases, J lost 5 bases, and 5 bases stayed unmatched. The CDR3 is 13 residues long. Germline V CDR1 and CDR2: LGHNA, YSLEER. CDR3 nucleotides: TGCGCCAGCAGCTGGAACAGGGGTGAGACCCAGTACTTC. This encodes CASSWNRGETQYF.

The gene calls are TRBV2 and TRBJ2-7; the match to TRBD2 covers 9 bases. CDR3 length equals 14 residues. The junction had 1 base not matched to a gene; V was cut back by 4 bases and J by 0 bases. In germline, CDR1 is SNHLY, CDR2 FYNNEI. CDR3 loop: CASSVAGDSYEQYF. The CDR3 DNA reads TGTGCCAGCAGTGTAGCGGGGGACTCCTACGAGCAGTACTTC.

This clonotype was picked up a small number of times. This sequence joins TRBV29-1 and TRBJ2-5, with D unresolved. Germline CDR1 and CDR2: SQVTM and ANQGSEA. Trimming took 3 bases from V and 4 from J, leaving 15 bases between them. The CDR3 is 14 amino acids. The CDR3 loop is CSVESDRSPETQYF. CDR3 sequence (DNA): TGCAGCGTTGAGTCGGATCGGTCCCCAGAGACCCAGTACTTC. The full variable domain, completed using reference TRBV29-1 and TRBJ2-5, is SAVISQKPSRDICQRGTSLTIQCQVDSQVTMMFWYRQQPGQSLTLIATANQGSEATYESGFVIDKFPISRPNLTFSTLTVSNMSPEDSSIYLCSVESDRSPETQYFGPGTRLLVL.

The CDR3 here is CATRLDGANEKLFF. In DNA form, the CDR3 reads TGTGCCACCAGACTGGACGGGGCTAATGAAAAACTGTTTTTT. V is TRBV15 and J is TRBJ1-4; D is unclear. The CDR3 runs to 14 residues. Trimming left V 6 bases short and J 3 bases short, with 11 bases between. Germline assignment: CDR1 LNHNV and CDR2 YYDKDF (reference sequence).

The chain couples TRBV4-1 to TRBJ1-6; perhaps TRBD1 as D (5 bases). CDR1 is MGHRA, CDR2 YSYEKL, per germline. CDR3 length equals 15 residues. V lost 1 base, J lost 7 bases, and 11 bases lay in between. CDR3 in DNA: TGCGCCAGCAGCCAAGTGCAGGGTCAGAATTCACCCCTCCACTTT. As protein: CASSQVQGQNSPLHF.

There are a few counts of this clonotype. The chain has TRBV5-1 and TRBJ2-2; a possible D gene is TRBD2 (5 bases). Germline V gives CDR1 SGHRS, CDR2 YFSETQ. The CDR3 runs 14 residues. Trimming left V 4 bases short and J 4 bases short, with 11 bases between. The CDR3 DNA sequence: TGCGCCAGCAGCCTCGCTAGCTCCACCGGGGAGCTGTTTTTT. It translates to CASSLASSTGELFF.

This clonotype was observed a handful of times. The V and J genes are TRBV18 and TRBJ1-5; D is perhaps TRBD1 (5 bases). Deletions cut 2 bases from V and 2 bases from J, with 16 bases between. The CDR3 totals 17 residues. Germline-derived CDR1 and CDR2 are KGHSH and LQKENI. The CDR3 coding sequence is TGTGCCAGCTCACCAAACAGGTCGAAGGACCGCAATCAGCCCCAGCATTTT. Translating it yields CASSPNRSKDRNQPQHF.

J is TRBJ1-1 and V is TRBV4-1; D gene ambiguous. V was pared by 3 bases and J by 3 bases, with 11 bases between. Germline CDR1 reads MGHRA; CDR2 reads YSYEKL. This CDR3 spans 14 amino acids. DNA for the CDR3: TGCGCCAGCAGCCAGAGAGGAAGGGACACTGAAGCTTTCTTT. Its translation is CASSQRGRDTEAFF.